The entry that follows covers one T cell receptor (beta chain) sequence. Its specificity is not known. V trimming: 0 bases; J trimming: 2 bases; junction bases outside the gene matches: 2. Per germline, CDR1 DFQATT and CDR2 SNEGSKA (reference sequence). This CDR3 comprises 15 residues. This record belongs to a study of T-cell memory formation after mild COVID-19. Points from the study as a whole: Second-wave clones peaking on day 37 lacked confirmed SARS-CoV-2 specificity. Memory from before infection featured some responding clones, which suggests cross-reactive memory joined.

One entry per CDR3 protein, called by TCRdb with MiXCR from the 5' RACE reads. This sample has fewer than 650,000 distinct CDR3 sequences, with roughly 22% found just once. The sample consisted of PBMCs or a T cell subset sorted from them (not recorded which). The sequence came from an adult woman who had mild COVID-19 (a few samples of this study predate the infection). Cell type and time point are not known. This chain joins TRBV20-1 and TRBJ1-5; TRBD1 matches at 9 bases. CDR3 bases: TGCAGTGCTAGAGATCGGGACAGGGGCAATCAGCCCCAGCATTTT. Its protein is CSARDRDRGNQPQHF.